Sequencing of this T cell receptor beta chain was carried out in a study of T-cell reconstitution after alpha-beta-depleted transplantation in children. Trimming took off 0 bases at V and 6 bases at J, with 11 bases between the two ends. Per the germline V gene, CDR1 is LGHNA and CDR2 is YSLEER. The CDR3 spans 14 residues. During its preparation, the TCRbeta library received unique molecular identifiers. TCRdb recomputed calls from the PCR reads with MiXCR, one row per CDR3 protein. The sample holds approximately 130,000 distinct CDR3 sequences, about a tenth seen once. The sequence derives from a girl under three years old who had a stem cell transplant for combined immunodeficiency, so the T cells may come from the graft donor. The rearrangement joins TRBV4-3 to TRBJ1-2; D perhaps matches TRBD1 (6 bases). This sample comprised PBMCs, mostly from graft donor cells, obtained 180 days after TCRalphabeta/CD19-depleted stem cell transplant. This chain's CDR3 is CASSQDRGGDGYTF. The CDR3, as DNA: TGCGCCAGCAGCCAAGATCGAGGGGGAGATGGCTACACCTTC.